The subject of this entry is one T cell receptor (beta chain). The data stem from a study of blood T cell repertoires in COVID-19. Background on the study: The analysed material was cDNA or gDNA that came from T cells, B-cell-depleted T cells, or PBMCs.

Clones were read by immunoSEQ multiplex PCR, and TCRdb kept only the in-frame ones, dropping some. The repertoire includes about 70,000 clones, over 75% of them detected once, and around 2.9% sits in the top ten. This CDR3 contains 14 residues. V was clipped by 2 bases and J by 6 bases, with 11 bases between them. CDR1 and CDR2 (germline): SGHTA, FQGNSA. This clonotype was obtained from a man aged 80 or over with acute or convalescent COVID-19. Sequences were obtained from peripheral blood. V usage is TRBV7-2 and J usage is TRBJ2-1; D gene ambiguous. This CDR3 reads CASSLQTGINEQFF. CDR3 nucleotide sequence: TGTGCCAGCAGCTTACAGACTGGAATCAATGAGCAGTTCTTC.